The 7 T cell receptor beta chains listed next were all sequenced from one sample in a study of OX40 agonist ivuxolimab in advanced cancers. Sequencing used immunoSEQ multiplex PCR; TCRdb keeps in-frame clones, though not all of them. The profile shows some 5,500 clones, about 85% of them singletons. Material: CD4+ or CD8+ T cells sorted from blood, obtained in a trial of the OX40 agonist ivuxolimab. The receptors derive from an adult with an advanced solid tumor such as melanoma, head and neck, liver or kidney cancer.

Relative to its sample, this clone is medium-sized (0.01 to 0.1%). The chain joins TRBV13 to TRBJ2-5; D gene ambiguous. The germline gives CDR1 PRHDT, CDR2 FYEKMQ (reference sequence). The CDR3 covers 14 residues. The V gene lost 5 bases and the J gene lost 7 bases, with 17 bases spanning the gap. Here the CDR3 DNA reads TGTGCCAGCAGCCAAACAGACTCTTCGTCGACCCAGTACTTC. Encoded protein: CASSQTDSSSTQYF. The whole variable domain, filled in from reference TRBV13 and TRBJ2-5, reads AAGVIQSPRHLIKEKRETATLKCYPIPRHDTVYWYQQGPGQDPQFLISFYEKMQSDKGSIPDRFSAQQFSDYHSELNMSSLELGDSALYFCASSQTDSSSTQYFGPGTRLLVL.

The CDR3 sequence is CASSQRGLAEYNEQFF. CDR3 bases: TGTGCCAGCAGCCAGAGGGGACTAGCGGAATACAATGAGCAGTTCTTC. The gene calls are TRBV11-2 and TRBJ2-1; TRBD2 agrees at 11 bases. After removal of 5 bases from V and 4 bases from J, the junction contained 7 bases not matched to a gene. This CDR3 has 16 amino acids. Germline V lookup: CDR1 SGHAT, CDR2 FQNNGV.

The genes are TRBV28 and TRBJ2-2; no clear D gene. The CDR3 covers 14 residues. Trimming removed 3 bases at V and 1 base at J, with 6 bases between. In germline, CDR1 is MDHEN, CDR2 SYDVKM. The CDR3 loop is CASSLLENTGELFF. The CDR3 DNA is TGTGCCAGCAGTTTGCTAGAGAACACCGGGGAGCTGTTTTTT. The full variable domain, rest sourced from reference TRBV28 and TRBJ2-2, is DVKVTQSSRYLVKRTGEKVFLECVQDMDHENMFWYRQDPGLGLRLIYFSYDVKMKEKGDIPEGYSVSREKKERFSLILESASTNQTSMYLCASSLLENTGELFFGEGSRLTVL.

The chain uses TRBV7-3 and TRBJ2-5; 7 nucleotides agree with TRBD2. Losses at the gene ends were 7 bases for V and 4 bases for J; bases not matched to a gene: 12. This CDR3 contains 15 residues. CDR1 is SGHTA, CDR2 FQGTGA, per germline. In DNA form, the CDR3 reads TGTGCCAGCACCCCCGGCGGCGGGGGTGGAGAGACCCAGTACTTC. Amino acids: CASTPGGGGGETQYF.

CDR3 protein: CASNLKGGPGDTQYF. For the CDR3, the DNA is TGTGCCAGTAACCTTAAGGGGGGGCCGGGAGATACGCAGTATTTT. The J gene is TRBJ2-3, the V gene TRBV19; D perhaps matches TRBD2 (7 bases). V lost 7 bases to trimming and J lost 5 bases, with 19 bases between them. This CDR3 is 15 amino acids long. Germline CDR1 reads LNHDA; CDR2 reads SQIVND (reference sequence).

The V and J genes are TRBV11-2 and TRBJ2-7; perhaps TRBD2 as D (5 bases). This CDR3 contains 12 residues. Germline V gene lookup returns CDR1 SGHAT and CDR2 FQNNGV. Trimming removed 2 bases from V and 3 bases from J, with 5 bases in between. CDR3 loop: CASSLRGYEQYF. DNA of the CDR3: TGTGCCAGCAGCTTACGGGGCTACGAGCAGTACTTC. Complete variable domain (other parts from reference TRBV11-2 and TRBJ2-7): EAGVAQSPRYKIIEKRQSVAFWCNPISGHATLYWYQQILGQGPKLLIQFQNNGVVDDSQLPKDRFSAERLKGVDSTLKIQPAKLEDSAVYLCASSLRGYEQYFGPGTRLTVT.

This rearrangement joins TRBV19 to TRBJ2-2; D unresolved. Germline V gene sequence: CDR1 LNHDA, CDR2 SQIVND (reference sequence). Trimming shortened V by 1 base and J by 2 bases, and 2 bases separated the two germline ends. This CDR3 region has 13 residues. CDR3 in DNA: TGTGCCAGTAGTATAGCTAACACCGGGGAGCTGTTTTTT. The encoded protein is CASSIANTGELFF.